Below, one T cell receptor (beta chain) is given with its context. The sample comes from a study of blood T cell repertoires in COVID-19. Trimming left V 6 bases short and J 2 bases short, with 11 bases between. CDR1 is MNHEY and CDR2 is SMNVEV in the germline V gene (reference sequence). The CDR3 is made up of 14 amino acids. Authors' data handling: Amplifying reference gene primers gave estimates of nucleated cell counts. Method: immunoSEQ multiplex PCR; TCRdb's copy keeps in-frame clones and lacks some. V, J and clone size are those of that table, while D and trimming were read from the DNA. This table holds under 60,000 clones, 65% to 90% found once.

The gene calls are TRBV27 and TRBJ1-5; a possible D gene is TRBD1 (5 bases). The receptor was derived from a human donor in a cohort sampled during active COVID-19. Sequencing was carried out using peripheral blood. The CDR3 coding sequence is TGTGCCAGCAGCCTCGGACAAGGCAATCAGCCCCAGCATTTT. The encoded protein is CASSLGQGNQPQHF.